These T cell receptor beta chains were read from a single sample in a study of regulatory T cells in long-lasting Graves disease. TCRdb re-derived calls from the multiplex PCR reads in MiXCR, one entry per CDR3 protein. The table records roughly 500,000 distinct CDR3 sequences, approximately 12% of them present only once. In addition, the sample was reused for a study of T cells in Graves' hyperthyroidism and ophthalmopathy.

The sequencing used peripheral blood mononuclear cells (PBMCs), collected at new diagnosis, from a patient treated with antithyroid drugs. The receptors stem from a woman aged 30 to 39 with Graves disease. CDR3s include the opening cysteine and the closing phenylalanine or tryptophan. Fields, in order: clone size, D gene, J gene, V gene, CDR3 DNA, CDR3 protein. D genes are given only for firm matches. Clone size appears in some rows only: once, few, many, or a class for an expanded clone.

many	.	TRBJ2-3	TRBV7-2	TGTGCCAGCAGCTTAGGTTTCGGGGCGCAGTATTTT	CASSLGFGAQYF
.	.	TRBJ2-7	TRBV10-2	TGCGCCAGCAGGTCGGCGGGATCTTCCTCCTACGAGCAGTACTTC	CASRSAGSSSYEQYF
many	TRBD1	TRBJ2-4	TRBV2	TGTGCCAGCAGTGAAGCGGGGACAGGGATAGAAAACATTCAGTACTTC	CASSEAGTGIENIQYF
.	.	TRBJ2-4	TRBV19	TGTGCCAGTAGTATAGGTTGGAGGGCAGGGGCAGCCAAAAACATTCAGTACTTC	CASSIGWRAGAAKNIQYF
many	.	TRBJ1-3	TRBV12-3/TRBV12-4	TGTGCCAGCAGTTTCGCAGGGACTGGAAACACCATATATTTT	CASSFAGTGNTIYF
many	TRBD2	TRBJ2-2	TRBV15	TGTGCCACCAGCAGAGATGGGACTAGCGGGAGGCAGCGCACCGGGGAGCTGTTTTTT	CATSRDGTSGRQRTGELFF
few	TRBD1	TRBJ1-3	TRBV3-1	TGTGCCAGCAGCCAGGGGACAGTCAGCTCTGGAAACACCATATATTTT	CASSQGTVSSGNTIYF
.	.	TRBJ2-3	TRBV5-5	TGTGCCAGCAGCTTGGGACTGCCCACGCAGTATTTT	CASSLGLPTQYF
many	.	TRBJ2-1	TRBV5-1	TGCGCCAGCAGCGTGGAATGGGTCAATGAGCAGTTCTTC	CASSVEWVNEQFF
many	TRBD2	TRBJ2-7	TRBV19	TGTGCCAGCAGACTAGCGGGGAGCTACGAGCAGTACTTC	CASRLAGSYEQYF
.	.	TRBJ2-5	TRBV3-1	TGTGCCAGCAGCCAGCACGGGGAAGAGACCCAGTACTTC	CASSQHGEETQYF
many	.	TRBJ2-1	TRBV12-3/TRBV12-4	TGTGCCAGCAGTTTATTGTGGGAGGTAGGCAATGAGCAGTTCTTC	CASSLLWEVGNEQFF
many	TRBD1	TRBJ1-4	TRBV12-3/TRBV12-4	TGTGCCAGCAGTCCCGGGAGAGGGGGCAATGAAAAACTGTTTTTT	CASSPGRGGNEKLFF
.	TRBD2	TRBJ2-1	TRBV19	TGTGCCAGTAGTATGGGGACTAGCGTTGGGAATGAGCAGTTCTTC	CASSMGTSVGNEQFF
many	.	TRBJ2-6	TRBV6-1	TGTGCCAGCAGTGAAGTCGCGGGATTGGGGCTTGGGGCCAACGTCCTGACTTTC	CASSEVAGLGLGANVLTF
many	.	TRBJ1-4	TRBV2	TGTGCCAGCAGTGAAGGGGGGGTCGGTACTAATGAAAAACTGTTTTTT	CASSEGGVGTNEKLFF
many	.	TRBJ2-3	TRBV25-1	TGTGCCAGCAGTGAAGGCGAGGGCCCCACAGATACGCAGTATTTT	CASSEGEGPTDTQYF
many	TRBD1	TRBJ1-1	TRBV19	TGTGCCAGTAGTATTGCGGGACAGGGGAGTTTTGAAGCTTTCTTT	CASSIAGQGSFEAFF
few	TRBD2	TRBJ2-7	TRBV10-3	TGTGCCATCAGTGACCCCGTTGGTAGCGGGGGCTACGAGCAGTACTTC	CAISDPVGSGGYEQYF
many	.	TRBJ2-5	TRBV11-2	TGTGCCAGCAGCTTAGTTTGGGGCGTCCTGGAGACCCAGTACTTC	CASSLVWGVLETQYF
.	TRBD2	TRBJ2-7	TRBV12-3/TRBV12-4	TGTGCCAGCACCCTCGAAGGGGCGGGAGGTTGGCGGGACGAGCAGTACTTC	CASTLEGAGGWRDEQYF
many	.	TRBJ2-3	TRBV7-2	TGTGCCAGCAGCTTAGCTGTTGGTAATACGCAGTATTTT	CASSLAVGNTQYF
.	.	TRBJ1-5	TRBV10-2	TGCGCCAGCATGGCCAGGAGCAATCAGCCCCAGCATTTT	CASMARSNQPQHF
many	TRBD1	TRBJ1-3	TRBV19	TGTGCCAGTAGCAACAGGGGAGGAGGAAACACCATATATTTT	CASSNRGGGNTIYF
many	TRBD2	TRBJ2-3	TRBV28	TGTGCCAGCAGTTTAGGTAGCGGGAGGGACTTTAGCGATACGCAGTATTTT	CASSLGSGRDFSDTQYF
once	.	TRBJ1-2	TRBV12-3/TRBV12-4	TGTGCCAGCACCGGACGGGTGGCAGGGACTAACTATGGCTACACCTTC	CASTGRVAGTNYGYTF
many	.	TRBJ1-4	TRBV7-9	TGTGCCAGCAGCTTAGCGGCAGTAGCAACTAATGAAAAACTGTTTTTT	CASSLAAVATNEKLFF
many	TRBD2	TRBJ2-3	TRBV12-3/TRBV12-4	TGTGCCAGCAGTTTTAGCGGGTTGAGCACAGATACGCAGTATTTT	CASSFSGLSTDTQYF
few	.	TRBJ1-1	TRBV6-9	TGTGCCAGCAGTTACGGGAGGCAGGCCACTGAAGCTTTCTTT	CASSYGRQATEAFF
.	.	TRBJ2-1	TRBV28	TGTGCCAGCAGCCTGCGCGGCGGGCCTACCTACAATGAGCAGTTCTTC	CASSLRGGPTYNEQFF
.	TRBD1	TRBJ2-1	TRBV18	TGTGCCAGCTCAACTACCGGGACAGGGGGCTTCAATGAGCAGTTCTTC	CASSTTGTGGFNEQFF
.	TRBD2	TRBJ2-1	TRBV5-1	TGCGCCAGCGCTTCCACGGGACTAGCTACAAATGAGCAGTTCTTC	CASASTGLATNEQFF
many	.	TRBJ1-1	TRBV12-3/TRBV12-4	TGTGCCAGCAGTCAACCTAAGGACCGACCTGAAGCTTTCTTT	CASSQPKDRPEAFF
few	.	TRBJ1-1	TRBV19	TGTGCCAGTAGTATAGCCCCAGGCACTGAAGCTTTCTTT	CASSIAPGTEAFF
many	TRBD1	TRBJ2-3	TRBV7-8	TGTGCCAGCACCGAAAGGGGGACAGGGGAATTGACGCAGTATTTT	CASTERGTGELTQYF
many	TRBD1	TRBJ1-6	TRBV7-8	TGTGCCAGCAGCCAGTATACAGGGGGCCTCAATTCACCCCTCCACTTT	CASSQYTGGLNSPLHF
many	TRBD1	TRBJ2-3	TRBV5-8	TGTGCCAGCAGCTTGGCCACAGGGGGCTGGACAGATACGCAGTATTTT	CASSLATGGWTDTQYF
.	.	TRBJ1-1	TRBV11-1	TGTGCCAGCAGCTTATATTCCGGGGTCACTGAAGCTTTCTTT	CASSLYSGVTEAFF
few	TRBD2	TRBJ2-3	TRBV2	TGTGCCAGCAGTGAAGCGGGCGGGAGATCTGATATGCAGTATTTT	CASSEAGGRSDMQYF
.	.	TRBJ2-3	TRBV29-1	TGCAGCGTAATAGGATGGTGGGGCACAGATACGCAGTATTTT	CSVIGWWGTDTQYF
.	.	TRBJ1-1	TRBV7-9	TGTGCCAGCACCCCGAAGGGATTGGCCGTCCCTGAAGCTTTCTTT	CASTPKGLAVPEAFF
many	.	TRBJ2-5	TRBV20-1	TGCAGTGCTAGAGAGAGCGGTCGGGACTTTCAAGAGACCCAGTACTTC	CSARESGRDFQETQYF
many	.	TRBJ2-6	TRBV11-2	TGTGCCAGCAGCCCCCAATTTGGGGCCAACGTCCTGACTTTC	CASSPQFGANVLTF
many	.	TRBJ1-2	TRBV7-2	TGTGCCAGCGGTGGACAGCTGAACTATGGCTACACCTTC	CASGGQLNYGYTF
many	.	TRBJ1-1	TRBV2	TGTGCCACCCGCGGACATCTGAACACTGAAGCTTTCTTT	CATRGHLNTEAFF
many	TRBD1	TRBJ1-4	TRBV7-9	TGTGCCAGCAGCTTCTCGGGACAGCGTTATGAAAAACTGTTTTTT	CASSFSGQRYEKLFF
few	.	TRBJ1-4	TRBV28	TGTGCCAGCAGTTCCGACGATCATACACCGGTTGTTTATGAAAAACTGTTTTTT	CASSSDDHTPVVYEKLFF
.	.	TRBJ2-1	TRBV25-1	TGTGCCAGCAGTCAATGGACCACCACGGACAATGAGCAGTTCTTC	CASSQWTTTDNEQFF
few	.	TRBJ2-3	TRBV5-1	TGCGCCAGCAGCTTGGCCGGGCGGGGCACAGATACGCAGTATTTT	CASSLAGRGTDTQYF
few	.	TRBJ2-6	TRBV5-5	TGTGCCAGCAGCTTGATGGTGGGAGCGAGCGGGGCCAACGTCCTGACTTTC	CASSLMVGASGANVLTF
many	.	TRBJ2-5	TRBV10-2	TGCGCCAGCAGTAGGGGGGTGAAAGAGACCCAGTACTTC	CASSRGVKETQYF
few	TRBD1	TRBJ2-2	TRBV6-1	TGTGCCAGCTCCCGGACAGGTCAATTTGGGGAGCTGTTTTTT	CASSRTGQFGELFF
few	TRBD1	TRBJ2-5	TRBV28	TGTGCCAGCAGTTTTGGGGTGCTCCGGGACAGGGGTCAAGAGACCCAGTACTTC	CASSFGVLRDRGQETQYF
many	TRBD2	TRBJ2-1	TRBV5-1	TGCGCCAGCAGCCCGGGGGCTAGCGGGAGGGAGAATGAGCAGTTCTTC	CASSPGASGRENEQFF
many	.	TRBJ1-2	TRBV3-1	TGTGCCAGCAGCCCGTTTGGACGGCGGTCTGGTGGCTACACCTTC	CASSPFGRRSGGYTF
many	.	TRBJ2-1	TRBV18	TGTGCCAGCTCAGAGATGCGACCGAGCTCCTACAATGAGCAGTTCTTC	CASSEMRPSSYNEQFF
many	TRBD1	TRBJ2-1	TRBV28	TGTGCCAGCAGCAGGGGGAACAATGAGCAGTTCTTC	CASSRGNNEQFF
many	.	TRBJ1-4	TRBV5-8	TGTGCCAGCGGAAAAAACAGGGAAGGCTTGGAAAAACTGTTTTTT	CASGKNREGLEKLFF
few	.	TRBJ2-3	TRBV6-2/TRBV6-3	TGTGCCAGCAGTTACTCGAGGGCTTCCACAGATACGCAGTATTTT	CASSYSRASTDTQYF
many	TRBD1	TRBJ2-7	TRBV5-4	TGTGCCAGCAGCTCCCCCCCGGGACAGGGCTACGAGCAGTACTTC	CASSSPPGQGYEQYF